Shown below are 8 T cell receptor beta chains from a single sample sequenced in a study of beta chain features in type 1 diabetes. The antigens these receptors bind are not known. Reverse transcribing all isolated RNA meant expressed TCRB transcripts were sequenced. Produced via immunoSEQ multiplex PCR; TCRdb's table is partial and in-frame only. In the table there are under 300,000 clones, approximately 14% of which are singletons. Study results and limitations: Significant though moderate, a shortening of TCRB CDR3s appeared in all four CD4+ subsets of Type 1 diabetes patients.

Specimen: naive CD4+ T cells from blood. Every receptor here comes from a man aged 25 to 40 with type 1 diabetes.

CDR3 DNA: TGCGCCAGCAGCCAAGTTGGGGGACTGGGCCGACAGACCCAGTACTTC. Protein: CASSQVGGLGRQTQYF. The rearrangement uses TRBV4-1 and TRBJ2-5, with D perhaps TRBD2 (6 bases). V lost 1 base to trimming and J lost 6 bases, with 18 bases between them. Germline CDR1 reads MGHRA; CDR2 reads YSYEKL. CDR3 length: 16 amino acids.

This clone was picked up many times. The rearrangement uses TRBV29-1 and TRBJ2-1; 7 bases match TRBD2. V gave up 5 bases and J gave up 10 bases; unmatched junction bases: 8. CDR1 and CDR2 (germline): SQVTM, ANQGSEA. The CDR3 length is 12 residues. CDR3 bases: TGCAGCGTTCGGGCCCCGGGGGGAGAGCAGTTCTTC. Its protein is CSVRAPGGEQFF.

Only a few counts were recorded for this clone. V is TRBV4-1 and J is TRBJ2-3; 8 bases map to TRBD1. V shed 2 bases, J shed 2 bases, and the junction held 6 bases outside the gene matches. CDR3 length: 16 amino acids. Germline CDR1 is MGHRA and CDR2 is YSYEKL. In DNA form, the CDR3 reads TGCGCCAGCAGCCAACCTAGACAGGGGTCCACAGATACGCAGTATTTT. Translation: CASSQPRQGSTDTQYF.

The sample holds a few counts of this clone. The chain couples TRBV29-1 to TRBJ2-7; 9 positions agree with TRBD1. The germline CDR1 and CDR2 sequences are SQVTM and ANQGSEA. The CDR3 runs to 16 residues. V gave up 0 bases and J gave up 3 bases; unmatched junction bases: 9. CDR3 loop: CSVEDFSTGGDYEQYF. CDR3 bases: TGCAGCGTTGAAGACTTCTCGACAGGGGGTGACTACGAGCAGTACTTC.

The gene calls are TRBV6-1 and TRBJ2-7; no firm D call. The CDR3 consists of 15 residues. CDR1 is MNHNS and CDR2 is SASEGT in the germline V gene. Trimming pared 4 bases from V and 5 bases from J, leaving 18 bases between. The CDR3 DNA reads TGTGCCAGCAGTGGCCAGCCGGAGATACTCGACGAGCAGTACTTC. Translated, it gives CASSGQPEILDEQYF.

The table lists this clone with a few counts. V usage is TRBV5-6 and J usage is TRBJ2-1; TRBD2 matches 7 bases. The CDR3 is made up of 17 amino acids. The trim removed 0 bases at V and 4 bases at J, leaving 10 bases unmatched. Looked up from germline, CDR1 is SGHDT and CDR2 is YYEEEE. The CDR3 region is CASSLDHLRGGYNEQFF. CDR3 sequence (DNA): TGTGCCAGCAGCTTGGACCACCTCCGCGGGGGTTACAATGAGCAGTTCTTC.

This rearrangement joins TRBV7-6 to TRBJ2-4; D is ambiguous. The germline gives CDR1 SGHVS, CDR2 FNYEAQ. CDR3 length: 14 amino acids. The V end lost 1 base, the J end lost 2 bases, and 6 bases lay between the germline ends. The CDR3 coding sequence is TGTGCCAGCAGCTTAGGTCCTACCAAAAACATTCAGTACTTC. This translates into CASSLGPTKNIQYF.

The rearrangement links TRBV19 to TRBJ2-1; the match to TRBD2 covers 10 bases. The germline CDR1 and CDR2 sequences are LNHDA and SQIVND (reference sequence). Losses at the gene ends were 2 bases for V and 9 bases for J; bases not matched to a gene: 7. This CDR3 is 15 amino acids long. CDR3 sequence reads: CASSISAGGPFEQFF. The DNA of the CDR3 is TGTGCCAGTAGTATATCAGCGGGGGGGCCTTTTGAGCAGTTCTTC.